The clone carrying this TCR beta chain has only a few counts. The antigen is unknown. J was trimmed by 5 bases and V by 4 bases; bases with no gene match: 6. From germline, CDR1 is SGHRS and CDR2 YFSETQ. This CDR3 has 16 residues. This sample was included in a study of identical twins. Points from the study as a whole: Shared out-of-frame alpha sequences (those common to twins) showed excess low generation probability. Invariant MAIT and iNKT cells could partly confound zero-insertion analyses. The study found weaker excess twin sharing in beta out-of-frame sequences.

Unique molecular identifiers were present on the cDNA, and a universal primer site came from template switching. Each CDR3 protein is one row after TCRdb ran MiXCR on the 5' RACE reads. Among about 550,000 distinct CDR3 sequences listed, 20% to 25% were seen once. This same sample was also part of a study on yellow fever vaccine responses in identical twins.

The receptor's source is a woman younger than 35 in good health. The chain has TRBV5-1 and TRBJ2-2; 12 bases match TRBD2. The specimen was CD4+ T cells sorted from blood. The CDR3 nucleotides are TGCGCCAGCAGCCATTCCGGGACTAGCGGGACCGGGGAGCTGTTTTTT. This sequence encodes CASSHSGTSGTGELFF. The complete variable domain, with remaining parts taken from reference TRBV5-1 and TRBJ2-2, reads KAGVTQTPRYLIKTRGQQVTLSCSPISGHRSVSWYQQTPGQGLQFLFEYFSETQRNKGNFPGRFSGRQFSNSRSEMNVSTLELGDSALYLCASSHSGTSGTGELFFGEGSRLTVL.